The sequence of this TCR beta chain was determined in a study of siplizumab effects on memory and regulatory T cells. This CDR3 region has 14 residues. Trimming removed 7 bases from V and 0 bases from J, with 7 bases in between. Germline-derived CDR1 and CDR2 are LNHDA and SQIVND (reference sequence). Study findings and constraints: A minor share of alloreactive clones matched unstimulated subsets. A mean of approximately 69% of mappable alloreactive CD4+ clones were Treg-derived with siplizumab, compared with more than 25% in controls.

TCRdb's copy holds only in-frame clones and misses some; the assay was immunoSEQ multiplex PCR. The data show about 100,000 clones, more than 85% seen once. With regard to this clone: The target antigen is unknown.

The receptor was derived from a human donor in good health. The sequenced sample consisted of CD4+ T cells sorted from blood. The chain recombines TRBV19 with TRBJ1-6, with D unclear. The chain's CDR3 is CASKSSSYNSPLHF. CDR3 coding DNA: TGTGCCAGTAAATCGAGCTCCTATAATTCACCCCTCCACTTT.